The 28 T cell receptor beta chains in this list originate from one sample, sequenced in a study of shared clonotypes between healthy human individuals. The data were produced by immunoSEQ multiplex PCR, yet TCRdb's version contains in-frame clones alone and is incomplete. The sample lists over 2 million clones, approximately 95% seen once, with roughly 1.1% in the top ten. Selected positively for CCR7 and CD45RO-negative, naive CD8 cells excluded terminally differentiated effector memory CD45RA+ cells. Sequencing input: naive CD8+ T cells sorted from blood. All receptors derive from a man younger than 30 in good health.

As concerns this clone: In the same sample, other DNA sequences code for this CDR3. The chain combines TRBV11-2 with TRBJ2-3; 9 bases match TRBD1. Trimming at V came to 1 base and at J to 5 bases, leaving 7 bases not matched to a gene. Germline assignment: CDR1 SGHAT and CDR2 FQNNGV. CDR3 length equals 16 residues. The CDR3 loop reads CASSLGPGTGRDTQYF. The CDR3 coding sequence is TGTGCCAGCAGCTTAGGGCCCGGGACAGGGAGAGATACGCAGTATTTT.

The rearrangement joins TRBV5-6 to TRBJ2-3; the match to TRBD2 covers 12 bases. Germline-derived CDR1 and CDR2 are SGHDT and YYEEEE. CDR3 length equals 17 residues. Losses at the gene ends were 4 bases for V and 1 base for J; bases not matched to a gene: 7. CDR3 protein: CASSLGLAGSGTDTQYF. The CDR3 nucleotides read TGTGCCAGCAGCCTCGGACTAGCGGGGAGTGGCACAGATACGCAGTATTTT. Based on the CDR3 plus reference TRBV5-6 and TRBJ2-3, the full variable domain is DAGVTQSPTHLIKTRGQQVTLRCSPKSGHDTVSWYQQALGQGPQFIFQYYEEEERQRGNFPDRFSGHQFPNYSSELNVNALLLGDSALYLCASSLGLAGSGTDTQYFGPGTRLTVL.

Turning to this clone: Other DNA sequences of this sample code for an identical CDR3. The rearrangement joins TRBV10-2 to TRBJ1-2; unclear D gene. This CDR3 comprises 12 residues. Germline-derived CDR1 and CDR2 are WSHSY and SAAADI. Between the trimmed V and J ends, which lost 9 bases and 4 bases, there was a span of 12 bases. In nucleotides, the CDR3 is TGCGCCAGTTCGGAAACGGGCTATGGCTACACCTTC. Translation gives CASSETGYGYTF.

The J gene is TRBJ1-2, the V gene TRBV12-5; the D is unclear. With 0 bases removed from V and 8 bases from J, the gap between germline ends came to 16 bases. The CDR3 runs to 15 residues. Germline CDR1 is LGHNT and CDR2 is FRNRAP. The CDR3 spells CASGLVSGQRSGYTF. CDR3 coding DNA: TGTGCTAGTGGTTTGGTATCTGGGCAACGTTCCGGCTACACCTTC. The full variable domain, rest sourced from reference TRBV12-5 and TRBJ1-2, is DARVTQTPRHKVTEMGQEVTMRCQPILGHNTVFWYRQTMMQGLELLAYFRNRAPLDDSGMPKDRFSAEMPDATLATLKIQPSEPRDSAVYFCASGLVSGQRSGYTFGSGTRLTVV.

Of note for this clone: Other DNA sequences of this sample code for an identical CDR3. The chain combines TRBV9 with TRBJ2-2, with D unclear. V was pared by 1 base and J by 5 bases, with 3 bases between. The CDR3 length is 12 residues. Germline-derived CDR1 and CDR2 are SGDLS and YYNGEE. This chain's CDR3 is CASSVRTGELFF. The CDR3 DNA reads TGTGCCAGCAGCGTACGTACCGGGGAGCTGTTTTTT.

This chain uses TRBV5-1 with TRBJ2-2; no clear D. Germline CDR1 reads SGHRS; CDR2 reads YFSETQ. Trimming removed 9 bases from V and 0 bases from J, with 6 bases in between. The CDR3 totals 12 residues. CDR3 in amino acids: CAIRTNTGELFF. In DNA, the CDR3 is TGCGCCATCAGAACGAACACCGGGGAGCTGTTTTTT.

About this clone: The same CDR3 also results from other DNA sequences found in this sample. This chain links TRBV29-1 with TRBJ2-7; 7 bases are shared with TRBD1. The CDR3 loop spans 13 amino acids. J was trimmed by 0 bases and V by 6 bases; bases with no gene match: 5. CDR1 and CDR2 from the germline V gene are SQVTM and ANQGSEA. The CDR3 sequence is CSVRTGSSYEQYF. The CDR3 DNA reads as TGCAGCGTCCGGACAGGCAGCTCCTACGAGCAGTACTTC.

This chain links TRBV7-9 with TRBJ1-5, with TRBD1 matching over 8 bases. This CDR3 is 17 amino acids long. Germline CDR1 reads SEHNR; CDR2 reads FQNEAQ (reference sequence). Trimming removed 1 base from V and 8 bases from J; junction bases left unmatched: 13. CDR3 nucleotides: TGTGCCAGCAGCTTAGGATCAGGGACAGGCGGCTTTGAGCCCCAGCATTTT. Its translation: CASSLGSGTGGFEPQHF.

Comment on this clone: Other DNA variants within this sample encode the same CDR3. The chain joins TRBV5-6 to TRBJ2-7, with unresolved D. CDR3 length: 14 amino acids. CDR1 is SGHDT, CDR2 YYEEEE, per germline. V was pared by 0 bases and J by 0 bases, with 7 bases between. This CDR3 reads CASSLELSSYEQYF. The DNA of the CDR3 is TGTGCCAGCAGCTTGGAACTGAGCTCCTACGAGCAGTACTTC.

The rearrangement uses TRBV5-4 and TRBJ1-1; D may be TRBD1 (5 bases). V dropped 4 bases and J dropped 7 bases, with 17 bases sitting between them. CDR1 SGHNT and CDR2 YYREEE come from the germline V gene (reference sequence). The CDR3 is 14 residues long. The CDR3 region is CASSPGGGGVEAFF. DNA for the CDR3: TGTGCCAGCAGCCCGGGGGGGGGAGGCGTTGAAGCTTTCTTT.

Comment on this clone: Within the sample, other DNA sequences also encode this same CDR3. J is TRBJ2-7 and V is TRBV10-2; the D gene is possibly TRBD1 (5 bases). The CDR3 extends over 14 amino acids. Germline V lookup: CDR1 WSHSY, CDR2 SAAADI. The ends were cut back, 4 bases at V and 3 bases at J, with 13 bases in the middle. The CDR3 sequence is CASSVGRASYEQYF. CDR3 sequence (DNA): TGCGCCAGCAGTGTGGGCAGGGCGAGCTACGAGCAGTACTTC.

This chain uses TRBV6-5 with TRBJ1-1; D remains unclear. Germline loops: CDR1 MNHEY, CDR2 SVGAGI. Trimming removed 8 bases from V and 1 base from J, with 17 bases in between. This CDR3 is built from 15 residues. CDR3 coding DNA: TGTGCCAGCCAAAAAGATGACCGCCCGAACACTGAAGCTTTCTTT. It yields the protein CASQKDDRPNTEAFF.

This chain joins TRBV6-5 and TRBJ1-4; D unclear. V lost 2 bases and J 6 bases, leaving 10 bases between the germline ends. The CDR3 contains 14 residues. In germline, CDR1 is MNHEY, CDR2 SVGAGI. CDR3 protein: CASSYVALDEKLFF. The CDR3 region has the DNA TGTGCCAGCAGTTACGTAGCACTGGATGAAAAACTGTTTTTT.

The sample holds one count of this clone. The V and J genes are TRBV27 and TRBJ1-1; unclear D gene. V dropped 2 bases and J dropped 2 bases, with 9 bases sitting between them. Germline CDR1 is MNHEY and CDR2 is SMNVEV (reference sequence). The CDR3 length is 14 residues. The chain's CDR3 is CASSLDSVNTEAFF. The CDR3, as DNA: TGTGCCAGCAGTTTAGATTCGGTAAACACTGAAGCTTTCTTT.

The rearrangement uses TRBV6-1 and TRBJ2-7, with D perhaps matching TRBD1 (5 bases). The germline CDR1 and CDR2 sequences are MNHNS and SASEGT. Trimming cost V 6 bases and J 0 bases, with 12 bases left between them. This CDR3 contains 14 residues. CDR3 amino acids: CASRPRASSYEQYF. The CDR3 DNA sequence: TGTGCCAGCAGACCCAGGGCCAGCTCCTACGAGCAGTACTTC.

The gene calls are TRBV5-1 and TRBJ2-2, with D unresolved. CDR3 length: 12 residues. Looked up from germline, CDR1 is SGHRS and CDR2 is YFSETQ. Trimming shortened V by 3 bases and J by 8 bases, and 8 bases separated the two germline ends. The CDR3 coding sequence is TGCGCCAGCAGCTCAATTGGGGGGGAGCTGTTTTTT. Encoded protein: CASSSIGGELFF.

V is TRBV6-1 and J is TRBJ1-5; unclear D gene. V was clipped by 0 bases and J by 10 bases, with 1 base between them. The V gene's germline CDR1 is MNHNS and CDR2 SASEGT. The CDR3 totals 10 residues. CDR3 sequence: CASSEAPQHF. CDR3 DNA sequence: TGTGCCAGCAGTGAAGCCCCCCAGCATTTT.

The chain joins TRBV6-5 to TRBJ2-7; D is ambiguous. Trimming pared 4 bases from V and 0 bases from J, leaving 13 bases between. Germline CDR1 and CDR2: MNHEY and SVGAGI. The CDR3 spans 15 residues. CDR3 residues: CASSFGSSPSYEQYF. CDR3 nucleotides: TGTGCCAGCAGTTTCGGATCGTCCCCCTCCTACGAGCAGTACTTC.

A note on this clone: Other DNA sequences in the sample encode the same CDR3. The rearrangement uses TRBV19 and TRBJ2-1; a possible D gene is TRBD2 (6 bases). The CDR3 spans 13 residues. The V end lost 4 bases, the J end lost 3 bases, and 7 bases lay between the germline ends. From germline, CDR1 is LNHDA and CDR2 SQIVND (reference sequence). The CDR3 nucleotides are TGTGCCAGTAGTAGGGACTTCTACAATGAGCAGTTCTTC. This codes for CASSRDFYNEQFF.

This sequence joins TRBV29-1 and TRBJ2-4, with D hard to call. V lost 5 bases to trimming and J lost 2 bases, with 10 bases between them. The CDR3 spans 13 residues. Germline V gene data show CDR1 as SQVTM and CDR2 as ANQGSEA. CDR3 sequence: CSVLGSTKNIQYF. The CDR3 coding sequence is TGCAGCGTTCTTGGCAGTACCAAAAACATTCAGTACTTC.

V gene TRBV4-3 combines with J gene TRBJ1-2; unclear D gene. The CDR3 sequence is 14 residues long. V was clipped by 2 bases and J by 3 bases, with 10 bases between them. Germline V gives CDR1 LGHNA, CDR2 YSLEER. The CDR3 loop reads CASSQRPPYYGYTF. As DNA, the CDR3 is TGCGCCAGCAGCCAACGACCGCCGTACTATGGCTACACCTTC.

The rearrangement links TRBV9 to TRBJ2-3; D gene ambiguous. Trimming stripped 8 bases from V and 0 bases from J, with 22 bases between. The CDR3 covers 17 residues. Per the germline V gene, CDR1 is SGDLS and CDR2 is YYNGEE. CDR3 region: CASTLGWSLDSTDTQYF. The DNA of the CDR3 is TGTGCCAGTACTTTGGGGTGGAGTTTGGATAGCACAGATACGCAGTATTTT.

The chain links TRBV28 to TRBJ1-1; 8 bases match TRBD1. CDR3 size: 14 residues. V lost 8 bases and J lost 4; bases outside the gene matches: 9. The germline V gene encodes CDR1 MDHEN and CDR2 SYDVKM. CDR3 DNA: TGTGCCAGCGCCCCGACAGGGGTGGGCACTGAAGCTTTCTTT. This sequence encodes CASAPTGVGTEAFF.

With respect to this clone: The sample has other DNA sequences that encode this CDR3 too. The V gene is TRBV15, the J gene TRBJ2-7; TRBD1 matches 7 bases. The germline gives CDR1 LNHNV, CDR2 YYDKDF (reference sequence). V lost 6 bases and J lost 1; bases outside the gene matches: 3. The CDR3 is made up of 13 amino acids. CDR3 loop: CATRPTGSYEQYF. For the CDR3, the DNA is TGTGCCACCAGGCCGACAGGGTCCTACGAGCAGTACTTC.

The chain is built from TRBV28 and TRBJ1-1; weak D call: TRBD1 (5 bases). CDR3 length: 14 residues. V was clipped by 5 bases and J by 5 bases, with 15 bases between them. Per the germline V gene, CDR1 is MDHEN and CDR2 is SYDVKM. Written as DNA, the CDR3 is TGTGCCAGCAGTGTCCTCAGGGAGGGGACTGAAGCTTTCTTT. Protein product: CASSVLREGTEAFF. Complete variable domain (other parts from reference TRBV28 and TRBJ1-1): DVKVTQSSRYLVKRTGEKVFLECVQDMDHENMFWYRQDPGLGLRLIYFSYDVKMKEKGDIPEGYSVSREKKERFSLILESASTNQTSMYLCASSVLREGTEAFFGQGTRLTVV.

Regarding this clone: Distinct nucleotide sequences in the sample also encode this CDR3. The V gene is TRBV7-8, the J gene TRBJ2-1, with TRBD2 matching over 12 bases. The length of the CDR3 is 15 residues. CDR1 is SGHVS and CDR2 is FQNEAQ in the germline V gene. The V and J ends lost 6 bases and 3 bases, in that order; junction bases with no gene match: 3. In DNA form, the CDR3 reads TGTGCCAGCAGTCTACTAGCGGGGGGCTACAATGAGCAGTTCTTC. Amino acids: CASSLLAGGYNEQFF.

The chain has TRBV7-2 and TRBJ2-2, with D perhaps matching TRBD1 or TRBD2 (8 bases each). The V end was cut by 5 bases, the J end by 1 base, with 23 bases between. This CDR3 is built from 19 residues. Germline lookup yields CDR1 SGHTA and CDR2 FQGNSA. CDR3 DNA sequence: TGTGCCAGCAGCCCAGACAGGGGAGGGCTAGCGGGGAACACCGGGGAGCTGTTTTTT. This sequence encodes CASSPDRGGLAGNTGELFF.

CDR3 residues: CASGLSGQETQYF. As DNA, the CDR3 is TGTGCTAGTGGTTTGTCAGGCCAAGAGACCCAGTACTTC. The chain employs TRBV12-5 and TRBJ2-5; D is unclear. V dropped 2 bases and J dropped 1 base, with 5 bases sitting between them. CDR3 size: 13 residues. Germline V lookup: CDR1 LGHNT, CDR2 FRNRAP.